The rows below give T cell receptor beta chains drawn from one sample of a study of PD-1 blockade in classical Hodgkin lymphoma. Sequencing used immunoSEQ multiplex PCR; TCRdb keeps in-frame clones, though not all of them. The sample has 16,000 or so clones, roughly 86% seen once. Sample: peripheral blood mononuclear cells (PBMCs). The receptors were gathered from a human donor with classical Hodgkin lymphoma. The conserved cysteine and the conserved F or W are not part of the CDR3 here. A D gene is named only where the DNA matches it firmly.

>TRBV9|.|TRBJ2-7
ASSVGAQIVGEQY
>TRBV2|TRBD2|TRBJ2-3
ASSGLTGTSSYQEY
>TRBV9|.|TRBJ1-6
ASSVVGGDNSPLH
>TRBV6-1|TRBD1|TRBJ2-5
ASSERGRKAFTQY
>TRBV18|.|TRBJ2-3
ASSPLPSTGTDTQY
>TRBV6-5|TRBD1|TRBJ2-5
ASRTQGETQY
>TRBV9|TRBD2|TRBJ2-3
ASSVSTSGRTDTQY
>TRBV7-7|.|TRBJ2-2
ASSHAGTGELF
>TRBV15|.|TRBJ2-7
ATSRGGPRTYEQY
>TRBV7-9|TRBD1|TRBJ1-3
ASEGAAGGNTIY
>TRBV25-1|.|TRBJ1-1
ASSEFKGPNTEAF
>TRBV27|.|TRBJ2-1
ASTSKVPAPVRAKHNEQF
>TRBV10-1|TRBD2|TRBJ2-1
ASSGTSGNEQF
>TRBV19|.|TRBJ2-1
ASSGPFGAAEF